This T cell receptor (beta chain) was captured by sequencing in a study of OX40 agonist ivuxolimab in advanced cancers. The assay was immunoSEQ multiplex PCR, and TCRdb's table has in-frame clones only and misses some. In the table there are 92,000 or so clones, around 80% of which are singletons. The ends lost 3 bases at V and 2 bases at J; junction bases unmatched: 9. The CDR3 contains 17 residues. Per the germline V gene, CDR1 is MGHRA and CDR2 is YSYEKL. This chain links TRBV4-1 with TRBJ2-3; 9 bases match TRBD2. The source was CD4+ or CD8+ T cells sorted from blood, collected in a trial of the OX40 agonist ivuxolimab. The TCR sequence derives from an adult with an advanced solid tumor such as melanoma, head and neck, liver or kidney cancer. This CDR3 reads CASSQTAGGPLTDTQYF. Here the CDR3 DNA reads TGCGCCAGCAGCCAGACAGCGGGGGGACCTCTCACAGATACGCAGTATTTT.